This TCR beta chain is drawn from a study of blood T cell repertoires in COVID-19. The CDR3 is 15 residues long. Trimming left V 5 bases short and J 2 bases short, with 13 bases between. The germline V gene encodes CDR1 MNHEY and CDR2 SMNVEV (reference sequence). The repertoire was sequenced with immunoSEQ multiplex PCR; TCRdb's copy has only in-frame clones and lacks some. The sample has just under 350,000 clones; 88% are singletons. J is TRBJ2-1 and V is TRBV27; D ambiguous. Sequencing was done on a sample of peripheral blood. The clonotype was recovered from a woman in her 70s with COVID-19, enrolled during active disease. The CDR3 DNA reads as TGTGCCAGCAGTGTCGTTCTAGGCCCCTACAATGAGCAGTTCTTC. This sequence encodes CASSVVLGPYNEQFF.